This TCR beta chain was recovered during a study of T cells after yellow fever vaccination. Overall study: SMART-Seq v4 Ultra Low Input prepared the low-cell-number fractions.

Whole-study results and caveats: Some clonotypes, a small share, were shared between CD4 and CD8 compartments. Post-booster samples contained most primary-vaccination clones (approximately 96% CD4, approximately 88% CD8).

Template switching by 5'RACE produced TCR cDNA, adding a universal primer site and UMIs. TCRdb fed the 5' RACE reads into MiXCR, producing one record per CDR3 protein. The sample lists about 260,000 distinct CDR3 sequences, roughly 4.8% occurring once. The table lists this clonotype with a few counts. Its specificity is not known. Sequences were derived from CD4+ T cells sorted from PBMCs, sampled on the day of the yellow fever booster vaccination. The TCR comes from a man aged 18-30 years who received the YFV17D yellow fever vaccine.

The CDR3 reads CASSPAGGVHGELFF. The CDR3 DNA reads TGTGCCAGCAGCCCCGCCGGGGGGGTACACGGGGAGCTGTTTTTT. This sequence joins TRBV4-2 and TRBJ2-2, with 8 bases fitting TRBD2. V lost 4 bases, J lost 7 bases, and 8 bases stayed unmatched. This CDR3 comprises 15 residues. CDR1 is LGHNA and CDR2 is YNFKEQ in the germline V gene.